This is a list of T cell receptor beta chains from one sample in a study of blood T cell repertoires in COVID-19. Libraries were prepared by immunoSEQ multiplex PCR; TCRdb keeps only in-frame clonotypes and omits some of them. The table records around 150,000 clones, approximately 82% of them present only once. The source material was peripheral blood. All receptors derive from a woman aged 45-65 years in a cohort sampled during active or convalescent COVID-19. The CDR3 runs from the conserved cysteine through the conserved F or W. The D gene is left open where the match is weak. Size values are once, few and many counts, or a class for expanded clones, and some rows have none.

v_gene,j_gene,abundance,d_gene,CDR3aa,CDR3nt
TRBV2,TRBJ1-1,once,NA,CASSGLSSRGWDTEAFF,TGTGCCAGCAGTGGCCTCTCGAGTAGGGGTTGGGACACTGAAGCTTTCTTT
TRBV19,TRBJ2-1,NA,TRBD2,CASRTSGGVGEQFF,TGTGCCAGTAGAACTAGCGGGGGGGTCGGTGAGCAGTTCTTC
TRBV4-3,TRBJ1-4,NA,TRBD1,CASSQGTYLTGFGEKLFF,TGCGCCAGCAGCCAAGGGACTTATTTGACAGGGTTCGGTGAAAAACTGTTTTTT
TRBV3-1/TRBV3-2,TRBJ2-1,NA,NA,CASSLQGDEQFF,TGTGCCAGCAGCCTACAGGGAGATGAGCAGTTCTTC
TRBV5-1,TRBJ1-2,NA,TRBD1,CASSPARTGGRGDGYTF,TGCGCCAGCAGCCCAGCCCGGACAGGGGGAAGGGGTGATGGCTACACCTTC
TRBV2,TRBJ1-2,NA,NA,CARSMTGIRGYTF,TGTGCCAGATCCATGACGGGGATAAGGGGCTACACCTTC
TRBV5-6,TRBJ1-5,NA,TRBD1,CASSSPRDRNQPQHF,TGTGCCAGCAGCTCCCCCCGGGACAGAAATCAGCCCCAGCATTTT
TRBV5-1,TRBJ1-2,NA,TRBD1,CASSLPGQGARGYTF,TGCGCCAGCAGCTTACCGGGACAGGGGGCTCGTGGCTACACCTTC
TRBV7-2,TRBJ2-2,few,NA,CASSQGLNQGELFF,TGTGCCAGCAGCCAAGGACTTAATCAAGGAGAGCTGTTTTTT
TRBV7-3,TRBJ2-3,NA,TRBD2,CASSPRGGSTDTQYF,TGTGCCAGCAGCCCGCGGGGGGGAAGCACAGATACGCAGTATTTT
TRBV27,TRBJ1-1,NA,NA,CASSLSMGGFTEAFF,TGTGCCAGCAGTTTATCGATGGGGGGTTTCACTGAAGCTTTCTTT
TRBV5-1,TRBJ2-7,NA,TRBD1,CASSLEATGSYEQYF,TGCGCCAGCAGCTTGGAAGCGACAGGGTCCTACGAGCAGTACTTC
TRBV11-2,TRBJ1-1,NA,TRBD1,CASSFDRGSTEAFF,TGTGCCAGCAGCTTCGACAGGGGAAGCACTGAAGCTTTCTTT
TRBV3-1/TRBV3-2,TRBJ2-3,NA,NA,CASSQDERIAQYF,TGTGCCAGCAGCCAAGATGAGAGGATAGCGCAGTATTTT
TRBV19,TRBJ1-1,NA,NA,CASSIWASDTEAFF,TGTGCCAGTAGTATTTGGGCGTCGGACACTGAAGCTTTCTTT
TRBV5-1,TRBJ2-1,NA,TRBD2,CASSFSLQAGTSGYEQFF,TGCGCCAGCAGCTTCAGCCTTCAAGCCGGGACTAGCGGTTACGAGCAGTTCTTC
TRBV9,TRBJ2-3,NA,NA,CASSVVALTDTQYF,TGTGCCAGCAGCGTAGTAGCCCTTACAGATACGCAGTATTTT
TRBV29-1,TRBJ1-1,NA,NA,CSVQVLTGTEAFF,TGCAGCGTTCAGGTCTTAACGGGAACTGAAGCTTTCTTT
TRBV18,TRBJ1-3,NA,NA,CASSPVQGSSSGNTIYF,TGTGCCAGCTCACCCGTACAGGGTTCCTCCTCTGGAAACACCATATATTTT
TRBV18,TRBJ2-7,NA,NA,CASSSTTYEQYF,TGTGCCAGCTCATCCACAACCTACGAGCAGTACTTC
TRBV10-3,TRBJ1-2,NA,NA,CATRAGLGGYTF,TGTGCCACCAGGGCGGGGCTGGGCGGCTACACCTTC
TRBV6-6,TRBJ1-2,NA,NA,CASSQDWTEEYGYTF,TGTGCCAGCAGTCAGGACTGGACAGAGGAATATGGCTACACCTTC
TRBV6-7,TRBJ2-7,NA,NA,CASSYDSWRVSSYEQYF,TGTGCCAGCAGTTACGATTCCTGGCGGGTTAGCTCCTACGAGCAGTACTTC
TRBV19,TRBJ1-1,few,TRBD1,CASRGQGAMNTEAFF,TGTGCCAGTAGGGGACAGGGGGCGATGAACACTGAAGCTTTCTTT
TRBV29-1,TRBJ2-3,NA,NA,CSVGRGLLTDTQYF,TGCAGCGTCGGGCGGGGCCTTCTCACAGATACGCAGTATTTT
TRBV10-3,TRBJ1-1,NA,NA,CAISESMGSSMNTEAFF,TGTGCCATCAGTGAGTCGATGGGCAGTAGTATGAACACTGAAGCTTTCTTT
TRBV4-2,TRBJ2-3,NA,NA,CASSQGRDTQYF,TGTGCCAGCAGCCAAGGTCGGGATACGCAGTATTTT
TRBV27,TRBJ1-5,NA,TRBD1,CASSRGGTGSHSNQPQHF,TGTGCCAGCAGTAGGGGGGGGACAGGCAGCCATAGCAATCAGCCCCAGCATTTT
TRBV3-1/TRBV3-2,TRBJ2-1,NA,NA,CASSHRDNEYNEQFF,TGTGCCAGCAGCCACAGGGACAACGAGTACAATGAGCAGTTCTTC
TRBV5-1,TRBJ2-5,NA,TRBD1,CASSGTGQETQYF,TGCGCCAGCAGCGGGACAGGGCAAGAGACCCAGTACTTC
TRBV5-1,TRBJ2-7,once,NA,CASSLDSGGTHYEQYF,TGCGCCAGCAGCTTGGACTCTGGGGGGACGCACTACGAGCAGTACTTC
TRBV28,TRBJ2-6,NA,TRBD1,CASSPWGQGVSGANVLTF,TGTGCCAGCAGTCCCTGGGGACAGGGAGTCTCTGGGGCCAACGTCCTGACTTTC
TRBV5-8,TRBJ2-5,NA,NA,CAILLETQYF,TGTGCCATCCTACTGGAGACCCAGTACTTC
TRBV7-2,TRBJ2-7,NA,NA,CASSLGRREQYF,TGTGCCAGCAGCTTAGGGAGGCGGGAGCAGTACTTC
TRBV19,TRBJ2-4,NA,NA,CASSILAHKGGIAKNIQYF,NA
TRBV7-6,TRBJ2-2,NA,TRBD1,CASSFPGQSSPGELFF,TGTGCCAGCAGCTTCCCGGGACAGAGTAGTCCCGGGGAGCTGTTTTTT
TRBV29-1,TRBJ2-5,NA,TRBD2,CSVAQTSGGGETQYF,TGCAGCGTTGCGCAGACTAGCGGGGGGGGAGAGACCCAGTACTTC
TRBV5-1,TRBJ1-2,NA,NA,CASSLGAGAAEYDYTF,TGCGCCAGCAGCTTGGGGGCAGGGGCGGCTGAGTATGACTACACCTTC
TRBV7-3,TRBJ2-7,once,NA,CARDISYEQYF,TGTGCCAGGGACATTTCCTACGAGCAGTACTTC
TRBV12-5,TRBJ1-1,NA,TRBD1,CASGLGQGGTEAFF,TGTGCTAGTGGTCTAGGACAGGGGGGCACTGAAGCTTTCTTT
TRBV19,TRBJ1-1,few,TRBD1,CASSIGQGAYTEAFF,TGTGCCAGTAGTATCGGACAGGGGGCATATACTGAAGCTTTCTTT
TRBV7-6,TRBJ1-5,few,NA,CASSSQVNQPQHF,TGTGCCAGCAGCTCCCAGGTCAATCAGCCCCAGCATTTT
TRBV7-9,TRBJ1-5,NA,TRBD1,CASSRQGQPQHF,TGTGCCAGCAGCCGACAGGGTCAGCCCCAGCATTTT
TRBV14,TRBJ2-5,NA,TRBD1,CASSLRDRVSETQYF,TGTGCCAGCAGCCTCCGGGACAGGGTATCGGAGACCCAGTACTTC
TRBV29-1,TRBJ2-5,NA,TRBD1,CSVRSGTGGGETQYF,TGCAGCGTACGATCCGGGACAGGGGGAGGAGAGACCCAGTACTTC
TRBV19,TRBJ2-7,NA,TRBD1,CASSRTGGIYEQYF,TGTGCCAGTAGCCGGACAGGGGGTATCTACGAGCAGTACTTC
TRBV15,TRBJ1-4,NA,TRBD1,CATSRVDRGKEKLFF,TGTGCCACCAGCAGAGTCGACAGGGGAAAAGAAAAACTGTTTTTT
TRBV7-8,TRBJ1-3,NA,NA,CASSPDRTSGNTIYF,TGTGCCAGCAGCCCCGATCGGACATCTGGAAACACCATATATTTT
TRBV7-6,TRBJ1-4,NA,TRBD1,CASSLQGDEKLFF,TGTGCCAGCAGCTTACAGGGGGACGAAAAACTGTTTTTT